This TCR beta chain came from a study of blood T cells in healthy people across ages (dated by TCRdb to between 2015 and 2016). With regard to the full study: Template switching captured roughly one uniquely barcoded TCR beta cDNA molecule per two T cells in model experiments. The donors were split into four age groups: young (average 16 years), middle-aged (about 40), aged (approximately 60) and long-lived (roughly 77). Using deep sequencing normalized with unique cDNA molecular identifiers, the study measured how TCR beta repertoire diversity changes with age. For two donors (one aged 18 to 30 and one aged 80 or older), the study analyzed two additional independent replicas of 1 million unique cDNA reads from the same blood draw. Donors of different ages were randomly distributed across sequencing lanes to avoid experimental bias. The study at large found these results: Observed TCR beta diversity correlated strongly with the percentage of naive T cells measured by flow cytometry. Because donor CMV infection status was unknown, age-related changes in expanded clonotypes were potentially confounded. Compared with the aged group, the long-lived group had more naive CD4+ T cells, fewer expanded clones and increased TCR diversity, a pattern suggesting age selection. Because profiling used bulk unsorted PBMCs, naive and antigen-experienced compartments could not be compared conclusively. Estimates of total diversity based on one million sequenced T cells were considered lower bounds and underestimates. As age increased, observed TCR beta diversity per million T cells dropped in a roughly linear way, and a significant reduction was already evident by age roughly 36.

Spanning cysteine to phenylalanine, the CDR3 consists of 14 amino acids. Kept here is only the CDR3 DNA, which spans 42 bases and is read in frame from base 1. CDR1 is given as SGHTA and CDR2 as FQGNSA, both from the germline V gene. V is pruned by 5 bases and J by 7 bases, leaving 4 bases of the junction without a gene match. The roughly 39 donors, aged about 6 to 95 years, were systemically healthy Caucasian individuals from Russia. Ten milliliters of peripheral blood were drawn from each donor into EDTA-treated Vacutainer tubes. Ficoll-Paque density-gradient centrifugation was used to isolate PBMCs, with at least 6.5 million per sample. Trizol reagent was used to extract total RNA from the PBMCs, yielding at least 6 micrograms per sample. Naive CD45RAhigh/CD27high T cell percentages were measured by flow cytometry on a PBMC aliquot from every donor. As for this clonotype: The target of this receptor is not known. No clone much larger than this one lies a single base away; base qualities are absent.

Libraries were made using 5' RACE. Sequencing took place on an Illumina HiSeq 2500. A second about 7 to 11 cycle PCR used a sample-barcoded 5' primer and a J-beta primer mix. A unique molecular identifier was introduced onto each TCR beta cDNA molecule by a template-switch 5' adaptor carrying 12 random nucleotides. Each sample yielded at least 3 million CDR3-containing paired-end reads. First-strand cDNA was synthesized from all RNA with the Mint cDNA synthesis kit, primed by a TRBC-specific oligonucleotide. Following uracil-DNA glycosylase treatment, all cDNA underwent a first 18-cycle PCR with the universal primers M1SS and BC2_uni_R. In the paper's pipeline: Normalization of each sample was performed by random selection of 1 million high-quality reads, each carrying a distinct molecular identifier. Reads sharing molecular identifiers were discarded rather than binned into consensus sequences. MiTCR, with a Q25 quality threshold and the strictest error-elimination algorithm, was used for CDR3 identification, clonotype clustering and error correction. A nonparametric unseen species model with Euler transformation was used to estimate lower-bound total TCR beta diversity. The public reads were run again by TCRdb, first through fastp at Q25 and then through MiXCR, and only productive beta chains were kept. Merged by CDR3 protein, the rows form single entries marked with the most common genes and DNA. The V and J calls, along with clone size, are taken from TCRdb and not from the paper's own processing. A total of hundreds of thousands of distinct CDR3 sequences appear in this sample, just over 55% of them only once. The ten largest clones capture 20% to 30% of the sample.

The receptor chain draws on TRBV7-2 and TRBJ2-6, and TRBD1 aligns with 8 junction nucleotides. The source material was blood. The sequence was collected from a man aged 35-49 years in good health. The CDR3 in this case is CASSRGQGANVLTF. The nucleotide sequence reads TGTGCCAGCAGCAGAGGACAGGGAGCCAACGTCCTGACTTTC.